The 18 T cell receptor beta chains in this list originate from one sample, sequenced in a study of T-cell memory formation after mild COVID-19. Using its own MiXCR run on the 5' RACE reads, TCRdb lists one record per CDR3 protein. Here the sample spans approximately 300,000 distinct CDR3 sequences, 8% to 9% being singletons. The sample taken for sequencing was PBMCs or a T cell subset sorted from them (not recorded which). Receptors were obtained from a man younger than 35 who had mild COVID-19 (a few samples of this study predate the infection). Cell type and time point are not known.

The chain couples TRBV7-3 to TRBJ2-5, with D perhaps TRBD1 (6 bases). From germline, CDR1 is SGHTA and CDR2 FQGTGA. The V gene lost 7 bases and the J gene lost 5 bases, with 14 bases spanning the gap. The CDR3 extends over 13 amino acids. The CDR3 DNA sequence: TGTGCCAGCACCACAGGGCCTGGGGAGACCCAGTACTTC. Residues: CASTTGPGETQYF.

The V and J genes are TRBV6-5 and TRBJ1-2; a weak D match, TRBD1 (5 bases). Germline V gives CDR1 MNHEY, CDR2 SVGAGI. V was clipped by 4 bases and J by 2 bases, with 20 bases between them. The CDR3 extends over 17 amino acids. The CDR3 DNA follows: TGTGCCAGCAGTTCCATACCGGGGGACTTTGTGAACTATGGCTACACCTTC. Translation gives CASSSIPGDFVNYGYTF.

Many counts were recorded for this clonotype. The V and J genes are TRBV5-1 and TRBJ2-1; D is undetermined. The length of the CDR3 is 14 residues. V lost 0 bases, J lost 3 bases, and 7 bases lay in between. Germline-derived CDR1 and CDR2 are SGHRS and YFSETQ. This chain's CDR3 is CASSLAMDYNEQFF. CDR3 in DNA: TGCGCCAGCAGCTTGGCTATGGACTACAATGAGCAGTTCTTC.

This clonotype has only a few counts. This sequence joins TRBV15 and TRBJ2-4, with 8 bases that match TRBD1. V gave up 5 bases and J gave up 2 bases; unmatched junction bases: 8. The CDR3 is 16 amino acids. Germline loops: CDR1 LNHNV, CDR2 YYDKDF (reference sequence). This CDR3 reads CATSSRTGTTKNIQYF. Written as DNA, the CDR3 is TGTGCCACCAGCTCCCGGACAGGGACGACCAAAAACATTCAGTACTTC.

The chain links TRBV3-1 to TRBJ2-2; D remains unclear. The germline V and J ends were trimmed by 4 bases and 1 base, with 10 bases remaining between them. The CDR3 has 15 residues. The V gene's germline CDR1 is LGHDT and CDR2 YNNKEL (reference sequence). For the CDR3, the DNA is TGTGCCAGCAGCCCCAGGCTGGGGAACACCGGGGAGCTGTTTTTT. Translating it yields CASSPRLGNTGELFF.

This clonotype was observed a handful of times. The rearrangement links TRBV24-1 to TRBJ2-1; TRBD1 aligns across 7 bases. The J segment lost 5 bases and the V segment lost 3 bases, leaving 3 bases of the junction unmatched. The CDR3 contains 14 residues. Germline CDR1 and CDR2: KGHDR and SFDVKD. CDR3 sequence (DNA): TGTGCCACCAGTGATCCGGGACAGAACAATGAGCAGTTCTTC. This codes for CATSDPGQNNEQFF.

The sample holds a few counts of this clonotype. A read error may account for a junction end that differs from germline. The chain has TRBV5-1 and TRBJ1-3; D ambiguous. Germline CDR1 and CDR2: SGHRS and YFSETQ. The CDR3 contains 13 residues. The CDR3 here is CASSLVPGNTKYF. CDR3 bases: TGCGCCAGCAGCTTAGTCCCTGGGAACACCAAATATTTT.

This clonotype was detected only a few times. The chain uses TRBV24-1 and TRBJ1-5, with TRBD1 as a possible D gene (5 bases). CDR3 length equals 20 residues. V lost 4 bases to trimming and J lost 2 bases, with 26 bases between them. Germline V gene lookup returns CDR1 KGHDR and CDR2 SFDVKD. CDR3 bases: TGTGCCACCAGTGAGCGGGACGGAGCGTTCGGCGGACGTGGCAATCAGCCCCAGCATTTT. Translated, it gives CATSERDGAFGGRGNQPQHF.

This clonotype was seen a few times. The CDR3 protein is CATSDTRTGNTEAFF. The CDR3 bases are TGTGCCACCAGTGATACAAGGACAGGTAACACTGAAGCTTTCTTT. The chain joins TRBV24-1 to TRBJ1-1; 7 bases fit TRBD1. Germline CDR1 KGHDR, CDR2 SFDVKD. V lost 3 bases, J lost 2 bases, and 5 bases stayed unmatched. The CDR3 contains 15 residues.

In this sample, this clonotype turned up many times. The chain employs TRBV5-1 and TRBJ1-1; D is perhaps TRBD1 (6 bases). This CDR3 region has 15 residues. Germline CDR1 is SGHRS and CDR2 is YFSETQ. V gave up 4 bases and J gave up 4 bases, with 17 bases separating them. The CDR3 DNA is TGCGCCAGCAGCCCGGGCGGGGGGCAGGGCACTGAAGCTTTCTTT. This translates into CASSPGGGQGTEAFF.

This sequence joins TRBV20-1 and TRBJ1-2; the D is unclear. The CDR3 has 13 amino acids. The germline V gene has CDR1 DFQATT and CDR2 SNEGSKA (reference sequence). Between the trimmed V and J ends, which lost 4 bases and 4 bases, there was a span of 13 bases. Written as DNA, the CDR3 is TGCAGTGCTACAACCACGGACCTCTATGGCTACACCTTC. This encodes CSATTTDLYGYTF.

In this sample, this clonotype turned up a few times. The chain uses TRBV5-1 and TRBJ1-2; D perhaps matches TRBD1 (5 bases). V lost 4 bases and J 1 base, leaving 14 bases between the germline ends. The CDR3 length is 15 residues. CDR1 is SGHRS and CDR2 is YFSETQ in the germline V gene. The CDR3 DNA follows: TGCGCCAGCAGCCCGGGGGGAAGCCTTAACTATGGCTACACCTTC. This codes for CASSPGGSLNYGYTF.

In its sample, this clonotype was seen many times. The V call is TRBV12-3 or TRBV12-4, the J call TRBJ1-2; D call uncertain. The CDR3 is 13 amino acids. Trimming shortened V by 3 bases and J by 2 bases, and 7 bases separated the two germline ends. DNA of the CDR3: TGTGCCAGCAGTTTTGGCAGGAACTATGGCTACACCTTC. It codes for CASSFGRNYGYTF.

The table lists this clonotype with many counts. The chain combines TRBV10-2 with TRBJ2-1; 13 bases are shared with TRBD2. This CDR3 has 15 residues. V shed 5 bases, J shed 8 bases, and the junction held 6 bases outside the gene matches. Germline V lookup: CDR1 WSHSY, CDR2 SAAADI. The CDR3 loop reads CASSSTSGGAHEQFF. The CDR3 DNA reads TGCGCCAGCAGTTCCACTAGCGGGGGGGCGCATGAGCAGTTCTTC.

This clonotype was counted ten times or more. V and J are TRBV4-1 and TRBJ2-3; 7 nucleotides line up with TRBD2. V gave up 2 bases and J gave up 5 bases; unmatched junction bases: 7. The CDR3 has 15 amino acids. Looked up from germline, CDR1 is MGHRA and CDR2 is YSYEKL. The CDR3 region is CASSQRAGIQDTQYF. For the CDR3, the DNA is TGCGCCAGCAGCCAAAGAGCGGGGATTCAAGATACGCAGTATTTT.

This clonotype has ten or more counts. The rearrangement links TRBV5-6 to TRBJ2-3, with D possibly being TRBD1 (6 bases). V was trimmed by 4 bases and J by 7 bases, leaving 10 bases between them. This CDR3 is 12 amino acids long. Germline V gene data show CDR1 as SGHDT and CDR2 as YYEEEE. For the CDR3, the DNA is TGTGCCAGCAGCCCACAGGGAAATACGCAGTATTTT. It is translated as CASSPQGNTQYF.

This clonotype turned up a few times. This sequence joins TRBV4-2 and TRBJ1-1, with a tentative D call TRBD1 (6 bases). In germline, CDR1 is LGHNA, CDR2 YNFKEQ. This CDR3 comprises 15 residues. V was shortened by 1 base and J by 1 base, with 10 bases between the two germline ends. This CDR3 reads CASSQGGQPNTEAFF. CDR3 in DNA: TGTGCCAGCAGCCAAGGCGGACAGCCGAACACTGAAGCTTTCTTT.

This clonotype was detected ten times or more. The chain couples TRBV5-6 to TRBJ2-5, with 8 bases identical to TRBD1. CDR3 length: 14 amino acids. The V and J ends lost 0 bases and 4 bases, in that order; junction bases with no gene match: 2. CDR1 is SGHDT, CDR2 YYEEEE, per germline. CDR3 sequence reads: CASSLGQGAETQYF. The CDR3 nucleotides are TGTGCCAGCAGCTTGGGTCAGGGGGCAGAGACCCAGTACTTC.